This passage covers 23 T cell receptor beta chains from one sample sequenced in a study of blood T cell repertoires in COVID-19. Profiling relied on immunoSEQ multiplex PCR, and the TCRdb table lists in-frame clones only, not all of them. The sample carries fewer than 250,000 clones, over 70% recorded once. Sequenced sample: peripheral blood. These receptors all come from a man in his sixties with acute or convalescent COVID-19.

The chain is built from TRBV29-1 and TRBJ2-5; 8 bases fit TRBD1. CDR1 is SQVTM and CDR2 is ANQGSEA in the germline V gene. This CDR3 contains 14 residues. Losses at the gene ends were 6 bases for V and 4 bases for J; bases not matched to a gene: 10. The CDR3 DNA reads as TGCAGCGTCGCCCCAACCGGGACAGGAGAGACCCAGTACTTC. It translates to CSVAPTGTGETQYF.

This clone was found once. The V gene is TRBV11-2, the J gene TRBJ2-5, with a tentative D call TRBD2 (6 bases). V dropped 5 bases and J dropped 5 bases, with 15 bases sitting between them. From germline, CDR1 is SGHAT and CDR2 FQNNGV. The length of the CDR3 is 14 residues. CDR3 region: CASSPTGARETQYF. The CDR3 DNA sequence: TGTGCCAGCAGCCCTACGGGAGCCCGGGAGACCCAGTACTTC. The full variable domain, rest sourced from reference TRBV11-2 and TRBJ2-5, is EAGVAQSPRYKIIEKRQSVAFWCNPISGHATLYWYQQILGQGPKLLIQFQNNGVVDDSQLPKDRFSAERLKGVDSTLKIQPAKLEDSAVYLCASSPTGARETQYFGPGTRLLVL.

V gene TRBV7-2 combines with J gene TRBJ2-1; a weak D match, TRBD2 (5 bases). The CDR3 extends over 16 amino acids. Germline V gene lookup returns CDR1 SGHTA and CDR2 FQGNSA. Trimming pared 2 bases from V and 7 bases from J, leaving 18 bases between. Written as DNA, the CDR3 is TGTGCCAGCAGCTTAATCGGGGTAGGGATGGGGAATGAGCAGTTCTTC. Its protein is CASSLIGVGMGNEQFF.

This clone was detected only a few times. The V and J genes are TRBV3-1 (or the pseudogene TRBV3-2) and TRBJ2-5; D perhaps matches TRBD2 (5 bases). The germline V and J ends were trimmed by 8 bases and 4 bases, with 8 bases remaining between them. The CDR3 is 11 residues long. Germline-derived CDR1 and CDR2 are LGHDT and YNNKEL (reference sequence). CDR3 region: CASGSGETQYF. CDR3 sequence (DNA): TGTGCCAGCGGGAGTGGAGAGACCCAGTACTTC.

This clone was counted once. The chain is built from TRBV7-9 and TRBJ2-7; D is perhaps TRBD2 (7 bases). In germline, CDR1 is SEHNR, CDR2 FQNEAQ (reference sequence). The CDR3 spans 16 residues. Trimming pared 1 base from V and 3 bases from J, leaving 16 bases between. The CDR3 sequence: CASSLVRGAPHYEQYF. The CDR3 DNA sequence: TGTGCCAGCAGCTTAGTACGGGGGGCTCCCCACTACGAGCAGTACTTC.

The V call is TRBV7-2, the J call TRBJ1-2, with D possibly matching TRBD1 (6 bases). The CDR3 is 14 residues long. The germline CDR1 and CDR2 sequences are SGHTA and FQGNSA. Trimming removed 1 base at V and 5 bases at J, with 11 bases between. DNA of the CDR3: TGTGCCAGCAGCTTAGACAGGGAAACGTATGGCTACACCTTC. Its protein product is CASSLDRETYGYTF.

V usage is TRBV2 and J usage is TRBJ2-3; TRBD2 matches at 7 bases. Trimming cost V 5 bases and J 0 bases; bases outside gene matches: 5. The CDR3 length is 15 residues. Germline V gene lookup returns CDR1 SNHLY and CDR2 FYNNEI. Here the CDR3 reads CASSPELASTDTQYF. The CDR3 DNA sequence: TGTGCCAGCAGTCCCGAACTAGCGAGCACAGATACGCAGTATTTT.

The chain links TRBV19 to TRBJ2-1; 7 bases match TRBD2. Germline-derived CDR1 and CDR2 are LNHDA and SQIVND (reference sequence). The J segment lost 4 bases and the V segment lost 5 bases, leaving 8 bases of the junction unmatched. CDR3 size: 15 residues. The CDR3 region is CASSRGGRPYNEQFF. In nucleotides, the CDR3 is TGTGCCAGTAGTCGGGGCGGGAGACCTTACAATGAGCAGTTCTTC.

CDR3 residues: CASRDTLNTEAFF. CDR3 coding DNA: TGTGCCAGTAGGGACACTCTGAACACTGAAGCTTTCTTT. V gene TRBV19 combines with J gene TRBJ1-1; tentatively, D is TRBD1 (5 bases). V was clipped by 6 bases and J by 0 bases, with 8 bases between them. Germline values: CDR1 LNHDA, CDR2 SQIVND (reference sequence). The CDR3 consists of 13 residues.

Here the CDR3 DNA reads TGTGCCAGCAGCCCCCGGACAGAGAACACTGAAGCTTTCTTT. Protein: CASSPRTENTEAFF. This chain joins TRBV6-5 and TRBJ1-1; D might be TRBD1 (6 bases). The V end was cut by 6 bases, the J end by 1 base, with 12 bases between. This CDR3 spans 14 amino acids. In germline, CDR1 is MNHEY, CDR2 SVGAGI.

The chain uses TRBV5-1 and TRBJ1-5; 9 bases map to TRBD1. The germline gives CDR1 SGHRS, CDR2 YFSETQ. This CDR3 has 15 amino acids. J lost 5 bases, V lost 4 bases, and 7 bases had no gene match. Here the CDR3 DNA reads TGCGCCAGCAGCGAAGGGACAGGGACGCATCAGCCCCAGCATTTT. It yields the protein CASSEGTGTHQPQHF.

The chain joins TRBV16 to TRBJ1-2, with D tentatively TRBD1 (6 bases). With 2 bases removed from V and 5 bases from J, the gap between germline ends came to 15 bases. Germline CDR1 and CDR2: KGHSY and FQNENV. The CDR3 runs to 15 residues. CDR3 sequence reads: CASSQDRSTTYGYTF. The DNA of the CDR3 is TGTGCCAGCAGCCAAGACAGGTCCACTACTTATGGCTACACCTTC.

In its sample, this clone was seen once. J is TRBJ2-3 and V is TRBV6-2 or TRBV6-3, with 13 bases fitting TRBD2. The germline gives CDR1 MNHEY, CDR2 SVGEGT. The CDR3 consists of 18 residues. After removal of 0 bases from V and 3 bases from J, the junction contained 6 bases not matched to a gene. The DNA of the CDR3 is TGTGCCAGCAGTTACTCACGGACTAGCGGGGGTTTGACAGATACGCAGTATTTT. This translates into CASSYSRTSGGLTDTQYF.

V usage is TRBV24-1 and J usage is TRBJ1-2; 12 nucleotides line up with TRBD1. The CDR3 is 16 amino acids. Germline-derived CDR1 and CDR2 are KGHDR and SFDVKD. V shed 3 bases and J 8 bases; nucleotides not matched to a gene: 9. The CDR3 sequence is CATSDRDRGRSKGYTF. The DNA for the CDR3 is TGTGCCACCAGTGATCGGGACAGGGGGCGGTCAAAAGGCTACACCTTC.

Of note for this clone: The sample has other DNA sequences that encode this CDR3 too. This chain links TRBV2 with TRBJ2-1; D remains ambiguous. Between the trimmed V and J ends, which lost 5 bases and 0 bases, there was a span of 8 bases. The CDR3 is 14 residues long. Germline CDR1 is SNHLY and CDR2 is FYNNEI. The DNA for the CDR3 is TGTGCCAGCAGTTTACTTAGCTCCTACAATGAGCAGTTCTTC. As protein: CASSLLSSYNEQFF.

CDR3 DNA sequence: TGTGCCAGCAGTTACTCTGGGGGCGTCCAGCCCCAGCATTTT. This encodes CASSYSGGVQPQHF. The chain links TRBV6-6 to TRBJ1-5; maybe TRBD1 (6 bases). Trimming stripped 0 bases from V and 7 bases from J, with 10 bases between. The length of the CDR3 is 14 residues. The germline CDR1 and CDR2 sequences are MNHNY and SVGAGI (reference sequence).

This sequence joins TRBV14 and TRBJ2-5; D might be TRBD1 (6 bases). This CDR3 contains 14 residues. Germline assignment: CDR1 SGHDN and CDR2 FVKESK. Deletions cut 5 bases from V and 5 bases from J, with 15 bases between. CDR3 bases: TGTGCCAGCAGCGACAACAGGGTTCGCGAGACCCAGTACTTC. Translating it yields CASSDNRVRETQYF. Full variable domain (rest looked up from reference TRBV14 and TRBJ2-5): EAGVTQFPSHSVIEKGQTVTLRCDPISGHDNLYWYRRVMGKEIKFLLHFVKESKQDESGMPNNRFLAERTGGTYSTLKVQPAELEDSGVYFCASSDNRVRETQYFGPGTRLLVL.

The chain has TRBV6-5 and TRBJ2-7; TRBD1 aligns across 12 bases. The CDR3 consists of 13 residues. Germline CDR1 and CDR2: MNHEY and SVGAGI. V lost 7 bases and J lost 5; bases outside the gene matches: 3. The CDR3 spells CASTGTGGHEQYF. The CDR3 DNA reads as TGTGCCAGCACCGGGACAGGGGGCCACGAGCAGTACTTC.

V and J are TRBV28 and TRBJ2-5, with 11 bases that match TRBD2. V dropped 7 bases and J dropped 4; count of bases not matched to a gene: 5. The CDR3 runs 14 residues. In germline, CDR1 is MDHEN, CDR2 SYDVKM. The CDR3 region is CASTLLAGVETQYF. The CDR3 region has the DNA TGTGCCAGCACCTTACTAGCGGGAGTAGAGACCCAGTACTTC.

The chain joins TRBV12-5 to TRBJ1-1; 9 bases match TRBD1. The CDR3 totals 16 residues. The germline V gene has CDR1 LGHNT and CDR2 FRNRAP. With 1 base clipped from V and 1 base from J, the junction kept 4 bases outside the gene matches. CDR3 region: CASGLGPGQGNTEAFF. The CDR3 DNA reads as TGTGCTAGTGGTTTGGGACCGGGACAGGGGAACACTGAAGCTTTCTTT.

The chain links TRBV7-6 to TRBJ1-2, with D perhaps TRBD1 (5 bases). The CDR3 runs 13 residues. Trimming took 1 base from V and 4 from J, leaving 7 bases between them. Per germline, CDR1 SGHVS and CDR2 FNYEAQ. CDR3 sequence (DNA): TGTGCCAGCAGCTTAGGACAGCCCTATGGCTACACCTTC. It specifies CASSLGQPYGYTF.

CDR3 protein: CATSANNRDREQFF. The CDR3 DNA follows: TGTGCCACCAGTGCCAATAACCGGGACAGGGAGCAGTTCTTC. The chain joins TRBV24-1 to TRBJ2-1; 8 bases align to TRBD1. Unmatched junction bases numbered 9, after V lost 5 bases and J lost 10 bases. This CDR3 contains 14 residues. Germline V gene lookup returns CDR1 KGHDR and CDR2 SFDVKD.

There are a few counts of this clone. CDR3 in amino acids: CASNREGQPQHF. CDR3 DNA sequence: TGTGCCAGTAATCGGGAGGGTCAGCCCCAGCATTTT. The chain carries TRBV19 and TRBJ1-5; D is unclear. V shed 7 bases and J shed 6 bases, with 10 bases lying between them. Germline V gives CDR1 LNHDA, CDR2 SQIVND (reference sequence). CDR3 length: 12 residues.